This T cell receptor beta chain derives from a study of a mutant IDH1 vaccine in newly diagnosed glioma. This CDR3 region has 16 residues. V shed 1 base and J shed 5 bases, with 17 bases lying between them. Looked up from germline, CDR1 is SGHTA and CDR2 is FQGNSA. Study outcomes and limitations: Detectable vaccine-induced immune responses arose in about 92% of patients.

With regard to this clone: Antigen unknown.

TCRdb's table, derived via immunoSEQ multiplex PCR, lists solely in-frame clones and lacks some. There are tens of thousands of clones in the sample; about 84% occur only once, and 3.6% lies in the top ten. Time point given: week 11, during vaccination. Doses comprised 300 ug of mutant IDH1 20-mer peptide each, plus topical imiquimod. The sample here was PBMCs, taken from a glioma patient whose treatment included an IDH1 peptide vaccine. This rearrangement joins TRBV7-2 to TRBJ2-5; D unresolved. The receptor comes from a man in his thirties or forties with glioma. CDR3 residues: CASSLGLSPGRETQYF. CDR3 DNA: TGTGCCAGCAGCTTAGGGCTAAGTCCCGGTCGGGAGACCCAGTACTTC.